The 24 T cell receptor beta chains listed next were all sequenced from one sample in a study of blood T cells in healthy people across ages. For the second PCR, which ran for about 7 to 12 cycles, a sample-barcoded 5' primer and a J-beta primer mix were used. TCRdb called the 5' RACE reads again in MiXCR, with one record for every CDR3 protein. The table lists about 1.7 million distinct CDR3 sequences, 25% to 30% of them singletons. The source material was blood. The source of these receptors is a woman in her twenties or thirties in good health.

This clonotype was counted at least ten times. The CDR3 DNA reads as TGTGCCAGCAGCCAAGGATTCGCGGCGGCGGGGGCCCAAGAGACCCAGTACTTC. Its translation: CASSQGFAAAGAQETQYF. The chain has TRBV3-1 and TRBJ2-5; D might be TRBD2 (7 bases). The length of the CDR3 is 18 residues. Germline CDR1 LGHDT, CDR2 YNNKEL (reference sequence). V lost 1 base and J lost 1, with 19 bases in between.

The gene calls are TRBV3-1 and TRBJ2-3, with D possibly being TRBD2 (5 bases). V lost 0 bases, J lost 0 bases, and 7 bases lay in between. The CDR3 is 15 residues long. CDR1 and CDR2 from the germline V gene are LGHDT and YNNKEL (reference sequence). This chain's CDR3 is CASSQEGSSTDTQYF. The DNA for the CDR3 is TGTGCCAGCAGCCAAGAGGGGAGTAGCACAGATACGCAGTATTTT.

The CDR3 region is CASNLGLAGAYEQYF. Written as DNA, the CDR3 is TGCGCCAGCAACTTAGGACTAGCGGGGGCCTACGAGCAGTACTTC. This chain uses TRBV5-1 with TRBJ2-7; 13 bases match TRBD2. Unmatched junction bases numbered 5, after V lost 6 bases and J lost 2 bases. There are 15 residues in the CDR3. Germline V gene sequence: CDR1 SGHRS, CDR2 YFSETQ.

The genes are TRBV18 and TRBJ1-1; D call uncertain. Germline V gene lookup returns CDR1 KGHSH and CDR2 LQKENI. Trimming stripped 5 bases from V and 0 bases from J, with 7 bases between. The CDR3 consists of 13 residues. In nucleotides, the CDR3 is TGTGCCAGCTCAAAGTCCTTGAACACTGAAGCTTTCTTT. This translates into CASSKSLNTEAFF.

Concerning this clonotype: The junction does not match germline at one end; this may be a read error. The chain joins TRBV7-2 to TRBJ2-1, with 13 bases lining up with TRBD2. The V gene's germline CDR1 is SGHTA and CDR2 FQGNSA. The CDR3 spans 15 residues. In nucleotides, the CDR3 is TGTGCCGGCAGCCGGACTAGCGGGAGTTTCGATGAGCAGTTCTTC. This encodes CAGSRTSGSFDEQFF.

The gene calls are TRBV9 and TRBJ2-6, with D uncertain. V dropped 0 bases and J dropped 0 bases, with 4 bases sitting between them. This CDR3 comprises 15 residues. Germline CDR1 is SGDLS and CDR2 is YYNGEE. CDR3 in amino acids: CASSVAVSGANVLTF. As DNA, the CDR3 is TGTGCCAGCAGCGTAGCAGTCTCTGGGGCCAACGTCCTGACTTTC.

This clonotype was seen many times. V and J are TRBV29-1 and TRBJ2-7, with 7 bases lining up with TRBD2. The V gene end was trimmed by 6 bases and the J gene end by 0 bases; junction bases not matched to a gene: 2. This CDR3 is built from 12 residues. Germline CDR1 is SQVTM and CDR2 is ANQGSEA. The CDR3 DNA follows: TGCAGCGTCGGGGAGGGCTCCTACGAGCAGTACTTC. Translation gives CSVGEGSYEQYF.

The chain joins TRBV5-1 to TRBJ1-1; possibly TRBD1 for D (5 bases). The CDR3 has 16 amino acids. V lost 4 bases and J 3 bases, leaving 19 bases between the germline ends. Germline assignment: CDR1 SGHRS and CDR2 YFSETQ. This CDR3 reads CASSLRDGRADTEAFF. The DNA for the CDR3 is TGCGCCAGCAGCCTAAGGGACGGCCGAGCGGACACTGAAGCTTTCTTT.

Regarding this clonotype: With a much larger clone just one base away, this may be a read error. This rearrangement joins TRBV6-5 to TRBJ2-3; D is perhaps TRBD2 (6 bases). This CDR3 spans 15 amino acids. Germline values: CDR1 MNHEY, CDR2 SVGAGI. The CDR3 region has the DNA TGTGCCAGCAGCCACCGAGGACGGAGGGGAGATGCGCAGTATTTT. Amino acid sequence: CASSHRGRRGDAQYF.

This clonotype was recorded at least ten times. V is TRBV7-9 and J is TRBJ2-7; D gene uncertain. Trimming left V 5 bases short and J 2 bases short, with 7 bases between. This CDR3 is 12 amino acids long. CDR1 SEHNR and CDR2 FQNEAQ come from the germline V gene (reference sequence). This CDR3 is CASSPAPYEQYF. The CDR3 DNA reads TGTGCCAGCAGCCCCGCCCCCTACGAGCAGTACTTC.

V usage is TRBV7-2 and J usage is TRBJ2-1; D is uncertain. V lost 1 base, J lost 5 bases, and 9 bases lay in between. Germline V CDR1 and CDR2: SGHTA, FQGNSA. The CDR3 spans 14 residues. CDR3 nucleotides: TGTGCCAGCAGCTTAGATCAGCGTCACAATGAGCAGTTCTTC. This codes for CASSLDQRHNEQFF.

The rearrangement joins TRBV7-2 to TRBJ2-5; D assignment may be TRBD1 or TRBD2 (5 bases each). Trimming took 1 base from V and 3 from J, leaving 9 bases between them. Germline assignment: CDR1 SGHTA and CDR2 FQGNSA. CDR3 length: 14 residues. The CDR3 DNA reads TGTGCCAGCAGCTTAGGGGACGGCAAAGAGACCCAGTACTTC. Its translation is CASSLGDGKETQYF.

This clonotype was observed at least ten times. CDR3 bases: TGTGCCAGCAGCTTTGCCAGGGCCAACGAGCAGTACTTC. This translates into CASSFARANEQYF. This chain joins TRBV7-2 and TRBJ2-7; D is perhaps TRBD1 (5 bases). The CDR3 is 13 residues long. Trimming took 3 bases from V and 5 from J, leaving 11 bases between them. Germline V CDR1 and CDR2: SGHTA, FQGNSA. The complete variable domain, with remaining parts taken from reference TRBV7-2 and TRBJ2-7, reads GAGVSQSPSNKVTEKGKDVELRCDPISGHTALYWYRQSLGQGLEFLIYFQGNSAPDKSGLPSDRFSAERTGGSVSTLTIQRTQQEDSAVYLCASSFARANEQYFGPGTRLTVT.

There are a few counts of this clonotype. The chain has TRBV7-6 and TRBJ1-5; D uncertain. The ends were cut back, 5 bases at V and 7 bases at J, with 15 bases in the middle. The CDR3 is 14 residues long. Germline CDR1 and CDR2: SGHVS and FNYEAQ. CDR3 sequence: CASSPQVDGQPQHF. The DNA of the CDR3 is TGTGCCAGCAGCCCCCAGGTTGACGGACAGCCCCAGCATTTT.

This clonotype was picked up many times. This chain uses TRBV6-5 with TRBJ2-6; no definite D call. The CDR3 is made up of 13 amino acids. Germline V gene data show CDR1 as MNHEY and CDR2 as SVGAGI. Trimming took off 8 bases at V and 2 bases at J, with 7 bases between the two ends. CDR3 sequence: CASARAGANVLTF. For the CDR3, the DNA is TGTGCCAGCGCCCGCGCTGGGGCCAACGTCCTGACTTTC.

The chain employs TRBV6-6 and TRBJ2-1; D is perhaps TRBD1 (6 bases). The germline gives CDR1 MNHNY, CDR2 SVGAGI (reference sequence). V shed 0 bases and J shed 5 bases, with 14 bases lying between them. There are 16 residues in the CDR3. CDR3 protein: CASSYSGQSLNNEQFF. The CDR3 DNA follows: TGTGCCAGCAGTTACTCCGGACAGAGCCTGAACAATGAGCAGTTCTTC.

This clonotype came up a few times. This rearrangement joins TRBV18 to TRBJ2-1; the match to TRBD1 covers 8 bases. The V segment lost 6 bases and the J segment 8 bases; nucleotides outside the gene matches: 12. Germline loops: CDR1 KGHSH, CDR2 LQKENI. This CDR3 spans 15 amino acids. The CDR3 DNA reads TGTGCCAGCTCTACCCGGAGGACAGGGCGGGATGAGCAGTTCTTC. It codes for CASSTRRTGRDEQFF.

At least ten counts were recorded for this clonotype. The CDR3 here is CASSQSTGGTDTQYF. CDR3 DNA: TGCGCCAGCAGCCAATCGACAGGGGGCACAGATACGCAGTATTTT. The chain carries TRBV4-3 and TRBJ2-3; 8 bases match TRBD1. In germline, CDR1 is LGHNA, CDR2 YSLEER. The CDR3 sequence is 15 residues long. The trim removed 2 bases at V and 1 base at J, leaving 2 bases unmatched.

The rearrangement uses TRBV9 and TRBJ2-7; D gene ambiguous. V was clipped by 0 bases and J by 1 base, with 11 bases between them. This CDR3 contains 15 residues. The V gene's germline CDR1 is SGDLS and CDR2 YYNGEE. CDR3 coding DNA: TGTGCCAGCAGCGTAGGTGTGACGCCTTCCTACGAGCAGTACTTC. As protein: CASSVGVTPSYEQYF.

The V and J genes are TRBV9 and TRBJ1-1; 7 nucleotides match TRBD1. The CDR3 runs to 13 residues. CDR1 and CDR2 from the germline V gene are SGDLS and YYNGEE. The junction had 7 bases not matched to a gene; V was cut back by 3 bases and J by 8 bases. CDR3 protein: CASSARDRREAFF. The CDR3 bases are TGTGCCAGCAGCGCCCGGGACAGAAGAGAAGCTTTCTTT.

In regard to this clonotype: With a much larger clone just one base away, this may be a read error. This chain uses TRBV2 with TRBJ2-4; D is perhaps TRBD2 (6 bases). Germline values: CDR1 SNHLY, CDR2 FYNNEI. The CDR3 contains 15 residues. The V end lost 3 bases, the J end lost 2 bases, and 11 bases lay between the germline ends. The CDR3 region is CASSEEGCTKNIQYF. The DNA for the CDR3 is TGTGCCAGCAGTGAGGAGGGATGTACCAAAAACATTCAGTACTTC.

The chain employs TRBV20-1 and TRBJ2-1, with D perhaps TRBD2 (6 bases). The J call may be faulty, since TRBJ2-7 better matches the DNA end. The CDR3 is made up of 16 amino acids. Germline CDR1 reads DFQATT; CDR2 reads SNEGSKA (reference sequence). CDR3 in DNA: TGCAGTGCGCCCATCCATGGGGGGAGCTCCTACAATGAGCAGTACTTC. Protein sequence: CSAPIHGGSSYNEQYF.

This clonotype was detected a few times. The rearrangement links TRBV10-3 to TRBJ2-7, with D possibly matching TRBD2 (5 bases). Per the germline V gene, CDR1 is ENHRY and CDR2 is SYGVKD. With 2 bases removed from V and 2 bases from J, the gap between germline ends came to 19 bases. The CDR3 is 17 residues long. DNA for the CDR3: TGTGCCATCAGTGAGGGAGGCCAGAGACGGGGAGCCTACGAGCAGTACTTC. Translating gives CAISEGGQRRGAYEQYF.

This clonotype was seen more than once but under ten times. The J gene is TRBJ2-4, the V gene TRBV9; 7 bases match TRBD2. The CDR3 length is 14 residues. Per the germline V gene, CDR1 is SGDLS and CDR2 is YYNGEE. The junction had 8 bases not matched to a gene; V was cut back by 3 bases and J by 8 bases. The CDR3 loop reads CASSDPLAGDIQYF. The DNA of the CDR3 is TGTGCCAGCAGCGACCCCCTTGCGGGAGACATTCAGTACTTC.